Following are 32 T cell receptor beta chains from one sample sequenced in a study of human T cells and chemical hapten exposure. The time point: patch test 2, 6 weeks after DPC sensitization. Treatment denoted: therapeutic diphenylcyclopropenone sensitization with weekly scalp DPC. TCRdb ran MiXCR on the RACE reads and lists one entry per CDR3 protein. The table has under 450,000 distinct CDR3 sequences, roughly 6.3% seen once; the top ten hold more than 5.5%. Sequencing used whole blood, obtained in connection with sensitization to the hapten diphenylcyclopropenone (DPC). The receptor set was obtained from a woman aged 18-29 years with alopecia areata. Some clones in this sample may be carry-over from other donors' samples.

V is TRBV27 and J is TRBJ2-1, with 7 positions matching TRBD1. Germline V lookup: CDR1 MNHEY, CDR2 SMNVEV (reference sequence). Unmatched junction bases numbered 9, after V lost 6 bases and J lost 4 bases. CDR3 length: 15 residues. CDR3 sequence reads: CASSLTGLTYNEQFF. The DNA of the CDR3 is TGTGCCAGCAGCTTGACAGGGCTGACTTACAATGAGCAGTTCTTC.

The rearrangement joins TRBV5-4 to TRBJ1-5; tentatively, D is TRBD1 (6 bases). Germline V gene data show CDR1 as SGHNT and CDR2 as YYREEE (reference sequence). Trimming took off 4 bases at V and 0 bases at J, with 11 bases between the two ends. The CDR3 spans 15 residues. The CDR3, as DNA: TGTGCCAGCAGCCAGGACAGTAATAGCAATCAGCCCCAGCATTTT. Protein product: CASSQDSNSNQPQHF.

The gene calls are TRBV10-3 and TRBJ2-5; D gene uncertain. The V end lost 4 bases, the J end lost 1 base, and 10 bases lay between the germline ends. CDR1 is ENHRY and CDR2 is SYGVKD in the germline V gene. The CDR3 length is 14 residues. The CDR3, as DNA: TGTGCCATCAGTGCGGCCGAGGCCCAAGAGACCCAGTACTTC. It yields the protein CAISAAEAQETQYF.

This clonotype occurred many times. The CDR3 sequence is CASSRTGYTEAFF. In nucleotides, the CDR3 is TGTGCCAGCAGTCGGACAGGGTATACTGAAGCTTTCTTT. V usage is TRBV6-5 and J usage is TRBJ1-1; 8 positions agree with TRBD1. Germline lookup yields CDR1 MNHEY and CDR2 SVGAGI. Trimming at V came to 5 bases and at J to 5 bases, leaving 4 bases not matched to a gene. The CDR3 has 13 amino acids.

This chain uses TRBV19 with TRBJ2-3; the match to TRBD2 covers 9 bases. The CDR3 has 18 amino acids. V trimming: 3 bases; J trimming: 0 bases; junction bases outside the gene matches: 10. Germline loops: CDR1 LNHDA, CDR2 SQIVND (reference sequence). CDR3 nucleotides: TGTGCCAGTAGTATGAGGCGGGGGGGCCACTTGAGCACAGATACGCAGTATTTT. It codes for CASSMRRGGHLSTDTQYF.

This clonotype was counted many times. The CDR3 here is CSAQAKGRKLFF. Written as DNA, the CDR3 is TGCAGTGCGCAGGCCAAGGGGCGAAAACTGTTTTTT. V and J are TRBV20-1 and TRBJ1-4, with D perhaps matching TRBD1 (5 bases). V was cut by 6 bases and J by 10 bases, with 15 bases left in between. The CDR3 is 12 residues long. Germline-derived CDR1 and CDR2 are DFQATT and SNEGSKA (reference sequence).

J is TRBJ2-3 and V is TRBV7-8; 13 positions agree with TRBD2. This CDR3 region has 18 residues. CDR1 is SGHVS, CDR2 FQNEAQ, per germline. The junction had 9 bases not matched to a gene; V was cut back by 5 bases and J by 1 base. CDR3 sequence: CASSERTSGGGGTDTQYF. The CDR3 nucleotides read TGTGCCAGCAGCGAAAGGACTAGCGGGGGAGGTGGCACAGATACGCAGTATTTT. The whole variable domain, remainder taken from reference TRBV7-8 and TRBJ2-3, is GAGVSQSPRYKVAKRGQDVALRCDPISGHVSLFWYQQALGQGPEFLTYFQNEAQLDKSGLPSDRFFAERPEGSVSTLKIQRTQQEDSAVYLCASSERTSGGGGTDTQYFGPGTRLTVL.

This clonotype was seen repeatedly, ten times or more. The gene calls are TRBV28 and TRBJ1-1, with 9 bases matching TRBD1. CDR1 and CDR2 from the germline V gene are MDHEN and SYDVKM. Losses at the gene ends were 2 bases for V and 1 base for J; bases not matched to a gene: 2. The CDR3 covers 15 residues. The CDR3 here is CASSLGTGKNTEAFF. The DNA of the CDR3 is TGTGCCAGCAGTTTAGGGACAGGGAAGAACACTGAAGCTTTCTTT.

The chain couples TRBV12-5 to TRBJ2-3, with 12 bases fitting TRBD2. Germline V gene lookup returns CDR1 LGHNT and CDR2 FRNRAP. The CDR3 is made up of 15 amino acids. Losses at the gene ends were 4 bases for V and 6 bases for J; bases not matched to a gene: 5. This CDR3 reads CASGSSGGAYDTQYF. The CDR3 nucleotides are TGTGCTAGTGGTTCTAGCGGGGGGGCGTATGATACGCAGTATTTT.

This clonotype was detected many times. This chain connects TRBV4-1 to TRBJ1-1; D is perhaps TRBD1 (6 bases). This CDR3 region has 13 residues. Germline assignment: CDR1 MGHRA and CDR2 YSYEKL. Between the trimmed V and J ends, which lost 4 bases and 5 bases, there was a span of 11 bases. The DNA for the CDR3 is TGCGCCAGCAGCCGAGAAGGGGGGACTGAAGCTTTCTTT. This codes for CASSREGGTEAFF.

This clonotype was seen many times. The chain is built from TRBV6-6 and TRBJ1-5, with D unresolved. Deletions cut 0 bases from V and 6 bases from J, with 9 bases between. Germline CDR1 and CDR2: MNHNY and SVGAGI (reference sequence). The CDR3 sequence is 14 residues long. The DNA of the CDR3 is TGTGCCAGCAGTTACTCGTCTCTTATTCAGCCCCAGCATTTT. Its translation: CASSYSSLIQPQHF.

This clonotype was picked up many times. The chain recombines TRBV4-3 with TRBJ1-4; no reliable D call. The CDR3 totals 16 residues. Germline V gene data show CDR1 as LGHNA and CDR2 as YSLEER. The V gene lost 0 bases and the J gene lost 5 bases, with 13 bases spanning the gap. CDR3 bases: TGCGCCAGCAGCCAAGAGGGTCGAACGACGAATGAAAAACTGTTTTTT. This codes for CASSQEGRTTNEKLFF.

The V and J genes are TRBV3-1 and TRBJ2-7; D is perhaps TRBD2 (5 bases). V lost 4 bases, J lost 3 bases, and 10 bases lay in between. This CDR3 spans 13 amino acids. Looked up from germline, CDR1 is LGHDT and CDR2 is YNNKEL (reference sequence). CDR3 loop: CASSRGSGYEQYF. As DNA, the CDR3 is TGTGCCAGCAGCCGTGGCAGCGGCTACGAGCAGTACTTC.

In DNA form, the CDR3 reads TGTGCCAGCAGCTTAGAGACAGGGGGCCTTTACTCCTATAATTCACCCCTCCACTTT. Translation: CASSLETGGLYSYNSPLHF. The chain joins TRBV7-2 to TRBJ1-6; 10 bases are a match to TRBD1. Trimming took 1 base from V and 0 from J; bases not matched to a gene: 6. CDR3 length: 19 residues. Germline assignment: CDR1 SGHTA and CDR2 FQGNSA.

This clonotype was seen repeatedly, ten times or more. V gene TRBV6-6 combines with J gene TRBJ1-1; D unresolved. The CDR3 runs to 13 residues. Trimming took off 8 bases at V and 1 base at J, with 11 bases between the two ends. The germline V gene has CDR1 MNHNY and CDR2 SVGAGI (reference sequence). The CDR3 DNA is TGTGCCAGCTATCCCTTCGAGAACACTGAAGCTTTCTTT. Translated: CASYPFENTEAFF.

This clonotype came up a few times. The gene calls are TRBV2 and TRBJ2-5; TRBD2 might be the D (5 bases). The CDR3 contains 13 residues. CDR1 is SNHLY and CDR2 is FYNNEI in the germline V gene. Deletions cut 5 bases from V and 1 base from J, with 8 bases between. CDR3 nucleotide sequence: TGTGCCAGCAGTCCGACTACCCAAGAGACCCAGTACTTC. Protein product: CASSPTTQETQYF. Full variable domain (rest looked up from reference TRBV2 and TRBJ2-5): EPEVTQTPSHQVTQMGQEVILRCVPISNHLYFYWYRQILGQKVEFLVSFYNNEISEKSEIFDDQFSVERPDGSNFTLKIRSTKLEDSAMYFCASSPTTQETQYFGPGTRLLVL.

In its sample, this clonotype was seen a few times. This chain uses TRBV11-2 with TRBJ1-2; D uncertain. The CDR3 covers 14 residues. Trimming left V 1 base short and J 4 bases short, with 10 bases between. CDR1 and CDR2 from the germline V gene are SGHAT and FQNNGV. The CDR3 DNA reads as TGTGCCAGCAGCTTAGTTCAGACATTCTATGGCTACACCTTC. It translates to CASSLVQTFYGYTF. The full variable domain, its missing parts supplied by reference TRBV11-2 and TRBJ1-2, is EAGVAQSPRYKIIEKRQSVAFWCNPISGHATLYWYQQILGQGPKLLIQFQNNGVVDDSQLPKDRFSAERLKGVDSTLKIQPAKLEDSAVYLCASSLVQTFYGYTFGSGTRLTVV.

The table lists this clonotype with a few counts. This rearrangement joins TRBV20-1 to TRBJ1-1; D gene ambiguous. The germline V and J ends were trimmed by 6 bases and 5 bases, with 13 bases remaining between them. Germline assignment: CDR1 DFQATT and CDR2 SNEGSKA (reference sequence). This CDR3 contains 12 residues. CDR3 DNA sequence: TGCAGTGCCACCCAGAGTACGACTGAAGCTTTCTTT. The encoded protein is CSATQSTTEAFF.

This clonotype was recorded at least ten times. The rearrangement joins TRBV12-5 to TRBJ1-2; no reliable D call. Germline loops: CDR1 LGHNT, CDR2 FRNRAP. The V end was cut by 7 bases, the J end by 0 bases, with 6 bases between. The CDR3 runs 12 residues. In nucleotides, the CDR3 is TGTGCTAGTGCGGCCGCTAACTATGGCTACACCTTC. As protein: CASAAANYGYTF.

This clonotype was found a few times. V is TRBV18 and J is TRBJ1-2; D perhaps matches TRBD1 (6 bases). Per germline, CDR1 KGHSH and CDR2 LQKENI. The CDR3 sequence is 15 residues long. V gave up 2 bases and J gave up 2 bases, with 12 bases separating them. The CDR3 sequence is CASSPTGMSNYGYTF. The CDR3 coding sequence is TGTGCCAGCTCACCAACAGGGATGTCGAACTATGGCTACACCTTC.

This chain uses TRBV5-1 with TRBJ1-4; TRBD1 aligns across 7 bases. V shed 3 bases and J 8 bases; nucleotides not matched to a gene: 7. CDR3 size: 14 residues. CDR1 SGHRS and CDR2 YFSETQ come from the germline V gene. CDR3 in DNA: TGCGCCAGCAGCTCAGGACAGGTAGAGGAAAAACTGTTTTTT. Amino acids: CASSSGQVEEKLFF.

This clonotype was seen ten or more times. This sequence joins TRBV12-3 or TRBV12-4 and TRBJ1-1, with D hard to call. The CDR3 loop spans 14 amino acids. Trimming took off 3 bases at V and 2 bases at J, with 10 bases between the two ends. The CDR3 reads CASSLAFRNTEAFF. DNA of the CDR3: TGTGCCAGCAGTTTGGCATTCCGAAACACTGAAGCTTTCTTT.

This clonotype was detected a few times. V usage is TRBV20-1 and J usage is TRBJ2-3; 12 nucleotides match TRBD2. The germline V gene encodes CDR1 DFQATT and CDR2 SNEGSKA (reference sequence). The trim removed 6 bases at V and 1 base at J, leaving 11 bases unmatched. The CDR3 has 17 residues. The CDR3 is CSANAGGLAGRTDTQYF. For the CDR3, the DNA is TGCAGTGCGAACGCCGGTGGACTAGCGGGGCGCACAGATACGCAGTATTTT.

This clonotype was counted ten times or more. This chain connects TRBV7-9 to TRBJ1-3; a possible D gene is TRBD1 (5 bases). V dropped 5 bases and J dropped 0 bases, with 11 bases sitting between them. There are 15 residues in the CDR3. Germline V gene lookup returns CDR1 SEHNR and CDR2 FQNEAQ (reference sequence). The CDR3 DNA follows: TGTGCCAGCAGCCCGGGACCCGGCTCTGGAAACACCATATATTTT. Its translation is CASSPGPGSGNTIYF.

The chain recombines TRBV6-2 or TRBV6-3 with TRBJ2-3, with 9 bases fitting TRBD1. V was clipped by 6 bases and J by 1 base; unmatched bases: 8. This CDR3 is built from 16 residues. Germline V gene sequence: CDR1 MNHEY, CDR2 SVGEGT. CDR3 sequence reads: CASRLTGGHGTDTQYF. Written as DNA, the CDR3 is TGTGCCAGCAGGCTGACAGGGGGACACGGCACAGATACGCAGTATTTT.

V usage is TRBV5-1 and J usage is TRBJ1-1, with D possibly being TRBD1 (5 bases). Germline-derived CDR1 and CDR2 are SGHRS and YFSETQ. V lost 0 bases and J lost 1, with 10 bases in between. There are 15 residues in the CDR3. CDR3 DNA: TGCGCCAGCAGCTTGGCAGGGTTCGAGAACACTGAAGCTTTCTTT. It is translated as CASSLAGFENTEAFF.

This clonotype was counted ten times or more. The rearrangement joins TRBV7-2 to TRBJ1-4; D not certain. The CDR3 consists of 14 residues. The germline gives CDR1 SGHTA, CDR2 FQGNSA. Trimming stripped 5 bases from V and 8 bases from J, with 15 bases between. The CDR3 region has the DNA TGTGCCAGCAGCCTTCAACGCGGGCACGAAAAACTGTTTTTT. This translates into CASSLQRGHEKLFF. The entire variable domain, with the rest obtained from reference TRBV7-2 and TRBJ1-4, is as follows: GAGVSQSPSNKVTEKGKDVELRCDPISGHTALYWYRQSLGQGLEFLIYFQGNSAPDKSGLPSDRFSAERTGGSVSTLTIQRTQQEDSAVYLCASSLQRGHEKLFFGSGTQLSVL.

In its sample, this clonotype was seen many times. This chain joins TRBV5-1 and TRBJ1-1, with a weak D call TRBD1 (5 bases). V lost 5 bases to trimming and J lost 3 bases, with 23 bases between them. The CDR3 is made up of 17 amino acids. Germline V gene lookup returns CDR1 SGHRS and CDR2 YFSETQ. As DNA, the CDR3 is TGCGCCAGCAGTCCTCAGCCTGGGGCGGCACTGGACACTGAAGCTTTCTTT. It specifies CASSPQPGAALDTEAFF.

The genes are TRBV29-1 and TRBJ2-3; no clear D gene. Trimming took 7 bases from V and 0 from J, leaving 20 bases between them. CDR3 length equals 16 residues. Germline V gene sequence: CDR1 SQVTM, CDR2 ANQGSEA. The chain's CDR3 is CSATPGFVTSTDTQYF. CDR3 sequence (DNA): TGCAGCGCCACCCCAGGCTTCGTTACTAGCACAGATACGCAGTATTTT.

This clonotype was found many times. The chain has TRBV7-2 and TRBJ2-7; D not certain. CDR1 and CDR2 (germline): SGHTA, FQGNSA. This CDR3 region has 13 residues. Trimming cost V 2 bases and J 4 bases, with 9 bases left between them. In DNA form, the CDR3 reads TGTGCCAGCAGCTTACTTCCATTTTACGAGCAGTACTTC. Protein: CASSLLPFYEQYF.

V is TRBV6-2 or TRBV6-3 and J is TRBJ2-7; 9 nucleotides match TRBD1. The CDR3 is 15 residues long. V shed 5 bases and J 3 bases; nucleotides not matched to a gene: 8. From germline, CDR1 is MNHEY and CDR2 SVGEGT. CDR3 protein: CASSDGTGNIYEQYF. CDR3 in DNA: TGTGCCAGCAGTGACGGGACAGGGAACATCTACGAGCAGTACTTC.

The chain combines TRBV5-6 with TRBJ2-5; D ambiguous. V was shortened by 0 bases and J by 5 bases, with 20 bases between the two germline ends. Germline V lookup: CDR1 SGHDT, CDR2 YYEEEE. The CDR3 loop spans 17 amino acids. DNA of the CDR3: TGTGCCAGCAGCTTGGGGGGTCCGGCTTCACGGTGGGAGACCCAGTACTTC. It translates to CASSLGGPASRWETQYF.